The 2 T cell receptor beta chains below all came from one sample that was sequenced in a study of post-analysis software for immune sequencing data. General study findings and limits: TRBV5-6, TRBV5-1 and TRBV20-1 belonged to a set of a handful of TRBV segments that were more frequent in patients than controls.

Prepared TCR beta cDNA libraries contained unique molecular identifiers. TCRdb reprocessed the PCR reads with MiXCR, giving one entry per CDR3 protein. This table holds approximately 660,000 distinct CDR3 sequences, roughly three fifths found once. These TCRs' antigens remain unknown. The specimen was blood. Receptors originate from a girl aged 2-9 years with multiple sclerosis.

This clonotype showed up just a few times. The chain joins TRBV4-2 to TRBJ2-3; no firm D call. The CDR3 contains 13 residues. CDR1 is LGHNA, CDR2 YNFKEQ, per germline. V was shortened by 0 bases and J by 6 bases, with 7 bases between the two germline ends. The CDR3 loop is CASSQDFGDTQYF. In DNA, the CDR3 is TGTGCCAGCAGCCAAGATTTCGGGGATACGCAGTATTTT.

The chain combines TRBV12-3 or TRBV12-4 with TRBJ2-5, with no clear D. The J call is uncertain, as TRBJ2-7 better fits the DNA end. The CDR3 totals 12 residues. CDR3 nucleotides: TGTGCCAGCAGTTTAGCGCCCTCCGAGCAGTACTTC. Translation gives CASSLAPSEQYF.